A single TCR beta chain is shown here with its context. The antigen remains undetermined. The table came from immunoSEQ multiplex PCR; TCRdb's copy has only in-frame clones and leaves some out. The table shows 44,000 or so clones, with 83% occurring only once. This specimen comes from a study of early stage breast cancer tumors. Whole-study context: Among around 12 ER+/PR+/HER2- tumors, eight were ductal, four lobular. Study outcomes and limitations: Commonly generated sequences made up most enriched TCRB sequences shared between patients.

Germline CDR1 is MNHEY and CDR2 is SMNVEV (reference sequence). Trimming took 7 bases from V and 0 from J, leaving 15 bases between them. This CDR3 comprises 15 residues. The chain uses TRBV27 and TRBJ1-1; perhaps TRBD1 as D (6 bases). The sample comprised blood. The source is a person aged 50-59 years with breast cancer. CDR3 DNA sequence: TGTGCCAGCACCCCCATTACAGGGTTGAACACTGAAGCTTTCTTT. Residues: CASTPITGLNTEAFF.